This is a list of T cell receptor beta chains from one sample in a study of blood T cells in healthy people across ages. One entry per CDR3 protein, called by TCRdb with MiXCR from the 5' RACE reads. The sample contains roughly 1.7 million distinct CDR3 sequences, 30% to 40% of which appear only once. The material sequenced was blood. Source of these receptors: a young woman in good health. The CDR3 runs from the conserved cysteine through the conserved F or W. A D gene is named only where the DNA matches it firmly. Clone size is shown for a subset of rows, as once, few, many or a class of expanded clone.

D gene	J gene	V gene	clone size	CDR3 DNA	CDR3 protein
TRBD1	TRBJ1-5	TRBV27	.	TGTGCCAGCAGGCAGGGGGCTTGGAGCAATCAGCCCCAGCATTTT	CASRQGAWSNQPQHF
.	TRBJ2-7	TRBV27	.	TGTGCCAGCAGTTTTGGAACTCAGGGGGAGCAGTACTTC	CASSFGTQGEQYF
.	TRBJ2-1	TRBV15	.	TGTGCCACCAGCGTTGCTATGCAGGAGGGCAATGAGCAGTTCTTC	CATSVAMQEGNEQFF
.	TRBJ1-4	TRBV20-1	few	TGCAGTGCTAGAGGTGAAGGGGCTGGGGAAAAACTGTTTTTT	CSARGEGAGEKLFF
.	TRBJ2-7	TRBV27	.	TGTGCCAGCAGTTCGGCGACAGTGATCTACGAGCAGTACTTC	CASSSATVIYEQYF
.	TRBJ2-7	TRBV27	.	TGTGCCAGCAGTCCAGGGCCAGCCTGGGAGCAGTACTTC	CASSPGPAWEQYF
.	TRBJ1-6	TRBV20-1	few	TGCAGTGCCTCTCTAGGTGGTAATTCACCCCTCCACTTT	CSASLGGNSPLHF
.	TRBJ2-1	TRBV28	.	TGTGCCAGCGGGAGGCTTAGCTCCTACAATGAGCAGTTCTTC	CASGRLSSYNEQFF
TRBD1	TRBJ1-2	TRBV7-9	.	TGTGCCAGCAGCTTAACGGGGACAGAGAAGTATGGCTACACCTTC	CASSLTGTEKYGYTF
.	TRBJ1-5	TRBV27	few	TGTGCCAGCAGTTTCCAGGTCGATCAGCCCCAGCATTTT	CASSFQVDQPQHF
.	TRBJ2-1	TRBV5-1	.	TGCGCCAGCAGCTTGGGTGTGGGGTACCGATCAGATGAGCAGTTCTTC	CASSLGVGYRSDEQFF
.	TRBJ2-5	TRBV7-3	.	TGTGCCAGCAGCTTAAGCCGACAGGTGGGAGAGACCCAGTACTTC	CASSLSRQVGETQYF
.	TRBJ1-2	TRBV30	.	TGTGCCTGGAGTAGCCTCTATGGCTACACCTTC	CAWSSLYGYTF
TRBD2	TRBJ2-1	TRBV20-1	.	TGCAGTGCTAGCGGACTAGCCGGGGGTCGGTCCTACAATGAGCAGTTCTTC	CSASGLAGGRSYNEQFF
TRBD2	TRBJ2-5	TRBV15	few	TGTGCCACCAGCAGAGGGGGGGGAGGCGAAGAGACCCAGTACTTC	CATSRGGGGEETQYF
TRBD2	TRBJ2-2	TRBV20-1	.	TGCAGTGATAGAGATCGAGCGGGGGTGCCGGGGACCGGGGAGCTGTTTTTT	CSDRDRAGVPGTGELFF
.	TRBJ2-3	TRBV20-1	.	TGCAGTGCTAGAGTAGGCGCTAGCACAGATACGCAGTATTTT	CSARVGASTDTQYF
.	TRBJ2-2	TRBV9	.	TGTGCCAGCAGCCTGAGGGCCTCCACCGGGGAGCTGTTTTTT	CASSLRASTGELFF
TRBD1	TRBJ2-1	TRBV29-1	many	TGCAGCTACCCGCGACAGGGCGGCTACAATGAGCAGTTCTTC	CSYPRQGGYNEQFF
.	TRBJ2-1	TRBV2	few	TGTGCCAGCAGTAGGGATGCGTCGTACAATGAGCAGTTCTTC	CASSRDASYNEQFF
TRBD2	TRBJ2-7	TRBV5-1	.	TGCGCCAGCAGCGGGATGCCCGGGACTAGCGGGGGAAACTACGAGCAGTACTTC	CASSGMPGTSGGNYEQYF
.	TRBJ2-1	TRBV27	few	TGTGCCAGCAGTTTTTCAGGTAAAAGGTTCAATGAGCAGTTCTTC	CASSFSGKRFNEQFF
TRBD2	TRBJ2-1	TRBV5-4	few	TGTGCCAGCAGCCGGACTAGCGGGGGCCAATACAATGAGCAGTTCTTC	CASSRTSGGQYNEQFF
TRBD1	TRBJ1-6	TRBV10-3	many	TGTGCCATCAGTGTTGGACAGGGGGCGGTTTCACCCCTCCACTTT	CAISVGQGAVSPLHF
TRBD1	TRBJ2-7	TRBV20-1	few	TGCAGTGCTAGGGACAGGATACACTACGAGCAGTACTTC	CSARDRIHYEQYF
TRBD2	TRBJ2-2	TRBV7-9	.	TGTGCCAACCGACTAGCGGGAGATTTCGGGGAGCTGTTTTTT	CANRLAGDFGELFF